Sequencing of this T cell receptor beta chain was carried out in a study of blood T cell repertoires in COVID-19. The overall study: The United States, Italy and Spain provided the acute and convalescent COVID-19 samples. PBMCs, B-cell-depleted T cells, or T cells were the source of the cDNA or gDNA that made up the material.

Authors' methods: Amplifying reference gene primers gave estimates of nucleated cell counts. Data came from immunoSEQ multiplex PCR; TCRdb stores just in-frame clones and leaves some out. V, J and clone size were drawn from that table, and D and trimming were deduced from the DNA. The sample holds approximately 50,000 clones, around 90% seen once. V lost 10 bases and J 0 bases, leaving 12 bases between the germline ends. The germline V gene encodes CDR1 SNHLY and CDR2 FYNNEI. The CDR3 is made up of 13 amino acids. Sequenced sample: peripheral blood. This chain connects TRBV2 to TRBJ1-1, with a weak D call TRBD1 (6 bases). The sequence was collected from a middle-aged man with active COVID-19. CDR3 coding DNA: TGTGCCACTCAGGGGAACATGAACACTGAAGCTTTCTTT. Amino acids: CATQGNMNTEAFF.